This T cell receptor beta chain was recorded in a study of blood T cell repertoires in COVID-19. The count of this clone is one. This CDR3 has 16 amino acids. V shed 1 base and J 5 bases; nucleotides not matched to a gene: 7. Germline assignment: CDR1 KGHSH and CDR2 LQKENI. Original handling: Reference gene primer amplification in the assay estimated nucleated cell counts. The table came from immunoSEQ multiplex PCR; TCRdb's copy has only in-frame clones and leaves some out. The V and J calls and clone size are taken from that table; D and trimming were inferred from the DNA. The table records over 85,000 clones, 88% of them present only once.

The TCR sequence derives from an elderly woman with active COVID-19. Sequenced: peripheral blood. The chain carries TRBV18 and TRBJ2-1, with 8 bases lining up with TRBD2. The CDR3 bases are TGTGCCAGCTCACCACAGCGACTAGCGCTAAACAATGAGCAGTTCTTC. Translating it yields CASSPQRLALNNEQFF.